This record looks at one T cell receptor (beta chain) sequence and its context. The antigen remains undetermined. The CDR3 consists of 17 residues. The V and J ends lost 0 bases and 1 base respectively, with 16 bases between them. Germline V CDR1 and CDR2: MNHEY, SVGEGT. The entry originates in a study of blood T cells in healthy people across ages. The study, taken as a whole, reports: Using unsorted PBMCs precluded a conclusive naive versus antigen-experienced comparison. Estimated diversity, derived from one million T cells, was regarded as an underestimate.

Primed by a sample-barcoded 5' primer and a J-beta primer mix, a second PCR proceeded for 7 to 11 cycles. Every cDNA molecule bore a tag from a template-switch adaptor containing 12 random nucleotides. TCRdb fed the 5' RACE reads into MiXCR, producing one record per CDR3 protein. Here the sample spans over 1,500,000 distinct CDR3 sequences, about 50% being singletons. The sample consisted of blood. The receptor was derived from a woman in her thirties or forties in good health. This chain connects TRBV6-2 or TRBV6-3 to TRBJ2-7; possible D gene TRBD1, 5 bases. The CDR3 DNA reads as TGTGCCAGCAGTTACTCGAACAGGCCACCGAGGTCCTACGAGCAGTACTTC. Amino acid sequence: CASSYSNRPPRSYEQYF.